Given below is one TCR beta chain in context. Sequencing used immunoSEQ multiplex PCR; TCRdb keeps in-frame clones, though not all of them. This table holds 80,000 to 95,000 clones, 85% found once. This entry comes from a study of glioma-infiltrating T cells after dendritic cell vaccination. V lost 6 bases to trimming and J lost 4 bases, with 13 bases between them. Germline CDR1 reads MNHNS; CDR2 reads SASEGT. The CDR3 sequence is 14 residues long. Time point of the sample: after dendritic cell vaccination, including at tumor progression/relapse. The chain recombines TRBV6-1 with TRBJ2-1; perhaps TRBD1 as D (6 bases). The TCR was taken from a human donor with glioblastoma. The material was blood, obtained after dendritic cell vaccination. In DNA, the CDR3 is TGTGCCAGCAGGCAGGACAGAGAATACAATGAGCAGTTCTTC. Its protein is CASRQDREYNEQFF.